These 18 T cell receptor beta chains originate from one sample sequenced in a study of blood T cells in healthy people across ages. It was with a sample-barcoded 5' primer and a J-beta primer mix that a second PCR of about 7 to 12 cycles was run. MiXCR, run by TCRdb on the 5' RACE reads, gives a single entry per CDR3 protein. Of 1.5 million to 2 million distinct CDR3 sequences in the sample, around 35% were seen once. Sequences were obtained from blood. The receptors shown here come from a woman aged 25 to 39 in good health.

This clonotype was found many times. The J gene is TRBJ2-5, the V gene TRBV27, with a tentative D call TRBD1 (7 bases). CDR3 size: 13 residues. V dropped 8 bases and J dropped 1 base, with 11 bases sitting between them. Germline lookup yields CDR1 MNHEY and CDR2 SMNVEV (reference sequence). This CDR3 reads CASGGTAQETQYF. The CDR3 coding sequence is TGTGCCAGCGGGGGGACAGCCCAAGAGACCCAGTACTTC.

The table lists this clonotype with a few counts. The rearrangement links TRBV28 to TRBJ2-7; a possible D gene is TRBD1 (6 bases). The CDR3 is made up of 14 amino acids. From germline, CDR1 is MDHEN and CDR2 SYDVKM. V lost 7 bases to trimming and J lost 0 bases, with 13 bases between them. The CDR3 sequence is CASTPGHGSYEQYF. As DNA, the CDR3 is TGTGCCAGCACCCCGGGACACGGCTCCTACGAGCAGTACTTC.

This chain links TRBV4-1 with TRBJ1-5; TRBD1 aligns across 7 bases. The CDR3 consists of 17 residues. Germline V gene data show CDR1 as MGHRA and CDR2 as YSYEKL. With 1 base clipped from V and 1 base from J, the junction kept 7 bases outside the gene matches. CDR3 sequence reads: CASSQAAGGISNQPQHF. The DNA for the CDR3 is TGCGCCAGCAGCCAAGCGGCAGGGGGTATCAGCAATCAGCCCCAGCATTTT.

In regard to this clonotype: An end of the junction does not agree with germline; a read error may underlie this. The chain carries TRBV3-1 and TRBJ2-2, with D maybe TRBD1 (6 bases). The CDR3 totals 17 residues. Germline V lookup: CDR1 LGHDT, CDR2 YNNKEL (reference sequence). In nucleotides, the CDR3 is TGTGTCAGCAGCCAACATCCGGCCAAGGGGGTACTCGGGGAGCTGTTTTTT. It yields the protein CVSSQHPAKGVLGELFF. Complete variable domain (other parts from reference TRBV3-1 and TRBJ2-2): DTAVSQTPKYLVTQMGNDKSIKCEQNLGHDTMYWYKQDSKKFLKIMFSYNNKELIINETVPNRFSPKSPDKAHLNLHINSLELGDSAVYFCVSSQHPAKGVLGELFFGEGSRLTVL.

This clonotype has ten or more counts. This chain links TRBV7-3 with TRBJ2-3; D may be TRBD1 (5 bases). This CDR3 spans 17 amino acids. The V gene lost 5 bases and the J gene lost 3 bases, with 21 bases spanning the gap. Germline values: CDR1 SGHTA, CDR2 FQGTGA. CDR3 DNA: TGTGCCAGCAGCCACGGCCGCTGGATGGGGCTAACAGATACGCAGTATTTT. The encoded protein is CASSHGRWMGLTDTQYF.

The chain employs TRBV4-1 and TRBJ2-5; 11 bases match TRBD1. V was pared by 3 bases and J by 7 bases, with 4 bases of the junction left unmatched. This CDR3 contains 14 residues. Germline loops: CDR1 MGHRA, CDR2 YSYEKL. The CDR3 protein is CASSQDRGPGTQYF. As DNA, the CDR3 is TGCGCCAGCAGCCAGGACAGGGGGCCGGGGACCCAGTACTTC.

V and J are TRBV4-1 and TRBJ2-1, with 8 nucleotides matching TRBD2. The germline V gene has CDR1 MGHRA and CDR2 YSYEKL. The CDR3 spans 17 residues. V trimming: 3 bases; J trimming: 7 bases; junction bases outside the gene matches: 14. CDR3 loop: CASSHLGRGVRYNEQFF. For the CDR3, the DNA is TGCGCCAGCAGCCACTTAGGGCGGGGGGTCCGATATAATGAGCAGTTCTTC.

This chain joins TRBV20-1 and TRBJ2-7; 9 bases match TRBD2. The V gene end was trimmed by 3 bases and the J gene end by 0 bases; junction bases not matched to a gene: 15. Germline CDR1 reads DFQATT; CDR2 reads SNEGSKA (reference sequence). The CDR3 covers 18 residues. CDR3 nucleotides: TGCAGTGCTAGTGCGACTAGCGGAGGGGGAGGGGCCTCCTACGAGCAGTACTTC. This encodes CSASATSGGGGASYEQYF.

Of note for this clonotype: The junction departs from germline at one end; a sequencing error may be responsible. This sequence joins TRBV28 and TRBJ1-2, with D hard to call. Germline V gene sequence: CDR1 MDHEN, CDR2 SYDVKM. CDR3 length equals 13 residues. As DNA, the CDR3 is TGTGCCAACAGTTTGTCCGGGTTATATGGCTACACCTTC. It translates to CANSLSGLYGYTF.

This clonotype showed up just a few times. The rearrangement joins TRBV3-1 to TRBJ2-5, with D possibly matching TRBD2 (6 bases). The V end lost 3 bases, the J end lost 1 base, and 9 bases lay between the germline ends. The germline V gene has CDR1 LGHDT and CDR2 YNNKEL (reference sequence). The CDR3 contains 14 residues. CDR3 in DNA: TGTGCCAGCAGCCAGGGACTCGTCCAAGAGACCCAGTACTTC. Translated, it gives CASSQGLVQETQYF.

Comments on this clonotype: A much larger clone lies one base from this, so it may be a read error. J is TRBJ2-7 and V is TRBV19; TRBD2 aligns across 8 bases. CDR3 length: 16 residues. Germline CDR1 LNHDA, CDR2 SQIVND (reference sequence). CDR3: CASSIDRYGRATERYF. The CDR3 DNA follows: TGTGCCAGTAGTATAGATCGCTACGGGAGGGCCACCGAGCGGTACTTC.

The chain joins TRBV20-1 to TRBJ1-1; D is unclear. Trimming removed 3 bases at V and 0 bases at J, with 11 bases between. The CDR3 spans 14 residues. The germline V gene has CDR1 DFQATT and CDR2 SNEGSKA (reference sequence). Here the CDR3 DNA reads TGCAGTGCTAGCCAACAGAGCATGAACACTGAAGCTTTCTTT. The encoded protein is CSASQQSMNTEAFF.

A note on this clonotype: A much larger clone lies one base from this, so it may be a read error. The chain links TRBV2 to TRBJ2-3; D may correspond to TRBD1 or TRBD2 (5 bases each). The CDR3 contains 17 residues. V lost 5 bases, J lost 0 bases, and 18 bases lay in between. Per the germline V gene, CDR1 is SNHLY and CDR2 is FYNNEI. The CDR3 loop reads CASSMRPLGASTDTQYF. As DNA, the CDR3 is TGTGCCAGCAGTATGCGTCCACTCGGGGCAAGCACAGATACGCAGTATTTT.

The chain recombines TRBV20-1 with TRBJ2-1; D tentatively fits TRBD1 or TRBD2 (6 bases each). The V and J ends lost 8 bases and 7 bases respectively, with 27 bases between them. The germline V gene has CDR1 DFQATT and CDR2 SNEGSKA (reference sequence). This CDR3 comprises 16 residues. CDR3 bases: TGCAGTTATAACTTGGCTAGGGGGGACCGCTCGAATGAGCAGTTCTTC. Translation gives CSYNLARGDRSNEQFF.

This clonotype has only a few counts. The rearrangement links TRBV7-2 to TRBJ1-2; unclear D gene. This CDR3 region has 13 residues. The V end was cut by 5 bases, the J end by 7 bases, with 14 bases between. CDR1 is SGHTA and CDR2 is FQGNSA in the germline V gene. The CDR3 region has the DNA TGTGCCAGCAGCCCCCCCGGGTTCCGTGGCTACACCTTC. Amino acids: CASSPPGFRGYTF.

This chain links TRBV15 with TRBJ2-5; no reliable D call. In germline, CDR1 is LNHNV, CDR2 YYDKDF (reference sequence). The length of the CDR3 is 13 residues. V was shortened by 1 base and J by 1 base, with 4 bases between the two germline ends. The CDR3 coding sequence is TGTGCCACCAGCAGAGGGGTCCAAGAGACCCAGTACTTC. Encoded protein: CATSRGVQETQYF.

The genes are TRBV7-9 and TRBJ2-7, with D perhaps TRBD1 (5 bases). The germline CDR1 and CDR2 sequences are SEHNR and FQNEAQ (reference sequence). CDR3 length: 14 amino acids. The ends were cut back, 6 bases at V and 3 bases at J, with 15 bases in the middle. In DNA form, the CDR3 reads TGTGCCAGCAGACAGACAGAGATCGGCTACGAGCAGTACTTC. Its protein product is CASRQTEIGYEQYF. Full variable domain (rest looked up from reference TRBV7-9 and TRBJ2-7): DTGVSQNPRHKITKRGQNVTFRCDPISEHNRLYWYRQTLGQGPEFLTYFQNEAQLEKSRLLSDRFSAERPKGSFSTLEIQRTEQGDSAMYLCASRQTEIGYEQYFGPGTRLTVT.

The chain joins TRBV11-2 to TRBJ2-1, with TRBD1 identical over 7 bases. The CDR3 has 15 residues. CDR1 is SGHAT, CDR2 FQNNGV, per germline. With 4 bases clipped from V and 6 bases from J, the junction kept 9 bases outside the gene matches. The CDR3 coding sequence is TGTGCCAGCAGCTGGGGACAGAGTCCGGGCAATGAGCAGTTCTTC. Translating gives CASSWGQSPGNEQFF.